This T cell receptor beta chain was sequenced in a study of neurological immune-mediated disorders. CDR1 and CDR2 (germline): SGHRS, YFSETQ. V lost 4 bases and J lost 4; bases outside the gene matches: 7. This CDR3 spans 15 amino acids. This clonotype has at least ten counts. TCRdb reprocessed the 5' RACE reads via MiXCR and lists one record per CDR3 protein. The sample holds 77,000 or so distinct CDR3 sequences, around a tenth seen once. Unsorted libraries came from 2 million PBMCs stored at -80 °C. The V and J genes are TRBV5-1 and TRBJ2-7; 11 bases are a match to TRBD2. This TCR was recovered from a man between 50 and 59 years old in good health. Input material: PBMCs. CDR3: CASSKGTSGAYEQYF. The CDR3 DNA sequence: TGCGCCAGCAGCAAAGGGACTAGCGGAGCTTACGAGCAGTACTTC.